One sample yielded the 27 T cell receptor beta chains listed below, sequenced in a study of cytomegalovirus exposure and HLA in healthy donors. The PCR made use of 60 Vbeta and 13 Jbeta primers. Produced via immunoSEQ multiplex PCR; TCRdb's table is partial and in-frame only. The repertoire holds roughly 160,000 clones, 75% seen once, with around 2.5% in the top ten. Source material: PBMCs. These receptors were obtained from a female donor in good health and CMV-seronegative.

The J gene is TRBJ2-5, the V gene TRBV7-8; weak D call: TRBD2 (5 bases). The CDR3 has 17 amino acids. Germline CDR1 reads SGHVS; CDR2 reads FQNEAQ. V dropped 2 bases and J dropped 4 bases, with 20 bases sitting between them. CDR3 amino acids: CASSLTGGKLGSETQYF. CDR3 bases: TGTGCCAGCAGCTTAACGGGCGGTAAACTAGGGTCAGAGACCCAGTACTTC.

This chain connects TRBV5-6 to TRBJ2-1; 7 bases match TRBD2. With V trimmed by 4 bases and J by 0 bases, 4 bases remained unmatched. This CDR3 is 15 amino acids long. CDR1 is SGHDT, CDR2 YYEEEE, per germline. The CDR3 sequence: CASSGGESSYNEQFF. Here the CDR3 DNA reads TGTGCCAGCAGCGGGGGGGAGTCCTCCTACAATGAGCAGTTCTTC.

J is TRBJ2-3 and V is TRBV7-3; 11 bases match TRBD2. V was pared by 4 bases and J by 0 bases, with 9 bases of the junction left unmatched. Germline CDR1 reads SGHTA; CDR2 reads FQGTGA. The CDR3 is 18 amino acids. CDR3 residues: CASSSRGSGGASTDTQYF. CDR3 sequence (DNA): TGTGCCAGCAGCTCACGGGGTAGCGGGGGGGCTAGCACAGATACGCAGTATTTT. Combining the CDR3 with reference TRBV7-3 and TRBJ2-3 gives the whole variable domain GAGVSQTPSNKVTEKGKYVELRCDPISGHTALYWYRQSLGQGPEFLIYFQGTGAADDSGLPNDRFFAVRPEGSVSTLKIQRTERGDSAVYLCASSSRGSGGASTDTQYFGPGTRLTVL.

A word on this clone: The same CDR3 can be traced to other DNA sequences in this sample. The chain recombines TRBV12-5 with TRBJ2-2; D is possibly TRBD2 (6 bases). Looked up from germline, CDR1 is LGHNT and CDR2 is FRNRAP. Trimming removed 0 bases at V and 8 bases at J, with 19 bases between. The CDR3 consists of 17 residues. CDR3 DNA sequence: TGTGCTAGTGGTTTGGTAAGAGGACTGGACCTAGCGGGGGAGCTGTTTTTT. This translates into CASGLVRGLDLAGELFF. Complete variable domain (other parts from reference TRBV12-5 and TRBJ2-2): DARVTQTPRHKVTEMGQEVTMRCQPILGHNTVFWYRQTMMQGLELLAYFRNRAPLDDSGMPKDRFSAEMPDATLATLKIQPSEPRDSAVYFCASGLVRGLDLAGELFFGEGSRLTVL.

CDR3 region: CASSVVSGTGGFYNEQFF. Here the CDR3 DNA reads TGTGCCAGCAGCGTAGTATCCGGGACAGGGGGTTTCTACAATGAGCAGTTCTTC. The V call is TRBV9, the J call TRBJ2-1; 11 bases map to TRBD1. The CDR3 length is 18 residues. J gave up 3 bases and V 0 bases, and 8 bases lay outside the gene matches. In germline, CDR1 is SGDLS, CDR2 YYNGEE.

This clone was seen a handful of times. The chain carries TRBV9 and TRBJ2-3; D not certain. V was pared by 0 bases and J by 8 bases, with 10 bases between. The CDR3 covers 13 residues. Germline loops: CDR1 SGDLS, CDR2 YYNGEE. CDR3 residues: CASSVVNAPTQYF. The DNA for the CDR3 is TGTGCCAGCAGCGTAGTGAACGCGCCTACGCAGTATTTT.

This clone was picked up a small number of times. This sequence joins TRBV13 and TRBJ2-3; 16 positions match TRBD2. Germline CDR1 and CDR2: PRHDT and FYEKMQ (reference sequence). This CDR3 is built from 17 residues. J lost 4 bases, V lost 8 bases, and 9 bases had no gene match. CDR3 coding DNA: TGTGCCAGCTCCGGGACTAGCGGGGGGGAGGGGCCAGATACGCAGTATTTT. This translates into CASSGTSGGEGPDTQYF.

The rearrangement joins TRBV7-2 to TRBJ2-1; D is possibly TRBD2 (5 bases). The V and J ends lost 1 base and 9 bases respectively, with 10 bases between them. The CDR3 totals 13 residues. Germline CDR1 reads SGHTA; CDR2 reads FQGNSA. The CDR3 is CASSLVGAAEQFF. CDR3 bases: TGTGCCAGCAGCTTAGTTGGAGCGGCTGAGCAGTTCTTC. The entire variable domain, with the rest obtained from reference TRBV7-2 and TRBJ2-1, is as follows: GAGVSQSPSNKVTEKGKDVELRCDPISGHTALYWYRQSLGQGLEFLIYFQGNSAPDKSGLPSDRFSAERTGGSVSTLTIQRTQQEDSAVYLCASSLVGAAEQFFGPGTRLTVL.

This chain uses TRBV6-6 with TRBJ2-3; tentatively, D is TRBD2 (6 bases). CDR3 length: 16 amino acids. The germline CDR1 and CDR2 sequences are MNHNY and SVGAGI (reference sequence). Trimming left V 5 bases short and J 2 bases short, with 17 bases between. The CDR3 is CASSPGDGLPTDTQYF. The CDR3 DNA reads TGTGCCAGCAGTCCCGGGGACGGACTACCCACAGATACGCAGTATTTT.

This clone occurred a few times. V usage is TRBV6-5 and J usage is TRBJ1-2; a possible D gene is TRBD1 (6 bases). CDR1 and CDR2 (germline): MNHEY, SVGAGI. This CDR3 is built from 13 residues. The germline V and J ends were trimmed by 6 bases and 5 bases, with 13 bases remaining between them. This CDR3 is CASRPTGLYGYTF. CDR3 bases: TGTGCCAGCAGACCTACAGGGCTTTATGGCTACACCTTC.

To note about this clone: The junction departs from germline at one end; a sequencing error may be responsible. Other DNA sequences in the same sample also yield this CDR3. The chain has TRBV6-1 and TRBJ2-6, with 9 nucleotides matching TRBD1. The CDR3 contains 17 residues. CDR1 is MNHNS and CDR2 is SASEGT in the germline V gene. The CDR3 sequence is CASSGLGQGSGANVLTF. The CDR3 DNA sequence: TGTGCCAGCAGTGGCCTCGGACAGGGGTCTGGGGCCAATGTCCTGACTTTC.

J is TRBJ1-1 and V is TRBV4-3; no firm D call. In germline, CDR1 is LGHNA, CDR2 YSLEER. V lost 0 bases and J 5 bases, leaving 13 bases between the germline ends. The CDR3 loop spans 15 amino acids. CDR3: CASSQEGSRTTEAFF. In nucleotides, the CDR3 is TGCGCCAGCAGCCAAGAAGGGAGCCGAACAACTGAAGCTTTCTTT.

CDR3 nucleotide sequence: TGTGCCATCAGTGAGGGGGCGAATCAGCCCCAGCATTTT. Its translation is CAISEGANQPQHF. The J gene is TRBJ1-5, the V gene TRBV10-3; D perhaps matches TRBD1 (5 bases). V was trimmed by 2 bases and J by 4 bases, leaving 6 bases between them. Germline V gives CDR1 ENHRY, CDR2 SYGVKD. There are 13 residues in the CDR3.

The V gene is TRBV9, the J gene TRBJ2-2; 7 bases fit TRBD1. V lost 4 bases, J lost 2 bases, and 8 bases stayed unmatched. The CDR3 runs 16 residues. CDR1 and CDR2 (germline): SGDLS, YYNGEE. The chain's CDR3 is CASSSETGVNTGELFF. The CDR3 nucleotides read TGTGCCAGCAGCTCCGAAACAGGGGTCAACACCGGGGAGCTGTTTTTT. Looking up the rest from reference TRBV9 and TRBJ2-2 gives the full variable domain: DSGVTQTPKHLITATGQRVTLRCSPRSGDLSVYWYQQSLDQGLQFLIQYYNGEERAKGNILERFSAQQFPDLHSELNLSSLELGDSALYFCASSSETGVNTGELFFGEGSRLTVL.

The chain has TRBV6-6 and TRBJ2-1; D unclear. Deletions cut 5 bases from V and 4 bases from J, with 6 bases between. The CDR3 totals 12 residues. Germline CDR1 and CDR2: MNHNY and SVGAGI (reference sequence). CDR3 in amino acids: CASSPHYNEQFF. The CDR3, as DNA: TGTGCCAGCAGTCCACATTACAATGAGCAGTTCTTC.

This rearrangement joins TRBV4-1 to TRBJ1-1; no clear D. CDR3 size: 13 residues. V lost 1 base, J lost 8 bases, and 11 bases lay in between. CDR1 and CDR2 from the germline V gene are MGHRA and YSYEKL. The CDR3 region is CASSQVNEAEAFF. In DNA, the CDR3 is TGCGCCAGCAGCCAAGTGAACGAGGCAGAAGCTTTCTTT.

J is TRBJ2-7 and V is TRBV19, with D uncertain. Trimming removed 7 bases at V and 0 bases at J, with 31 bases between. Germline CDR1 reads LNHDA; CDR2 reads SQIVND (reference sequence). The CDR3 extends over 20 amino acids. The CDR3 protein is CASIPGPRPETPTRSYEQYF. The CDR3 region has the DNA TGTGCCAGTATCCCTGGGCCCCGACCTGAAACCCCTACCCGCTCCTACGAGCAGTACTTC.

The V and J genes are TRBV5-1 and TRBJ2-1; a possible D gene is TRBD1 (5 bases). Germline CDR1 SGHRS, CDR2 YFSETQ. Trimming shortened V by 2 bases and J by 1 base, and 10 bases separated the two germline ends. The CDR3 covers 15 residues. CDR3 bases: TGCGCCAGCAGCTTCCAGGGATATTCCTACAATGAGCAGTTCTTC. Translating gives CASSFQGYSYNEQFF. The full variable domain, rest sourced from reference TRBV5-1 and TRBJ2-1, is KAGVTQTPRYLIKTRGQQVTLSCSPISGHRSVSWYQQTPGQGLQFLFEYFSETQRNKGNFPGRFSGRQFSNSRSEMNVSTLELGDSALYLCASSFQGYSYNEQFFGPGTRLTVL.

The gene calls are TRBV28 and TRBJ2-7, with TRBD1 matching 9 bases. With V trimmed by 8 bases and J by 5 bases, 13 bases remained unmatched. The CDR3 has 15 amino acids. Germline assignment: CDR1 MDHEN and CDR2 SYDVKM. The CDR3 loop reads CASLNRGPRGDEQYF. In nucleotides, the CDR3 is TGTGCCAGCCTCAACAGGGGGCCGAGAGGCGACGAGCAGTACTTC.

This chain links TRBV21-1 with TRBJ1-5; TRBD1, the table's D call, lacks a check against the DNA. TRBV21-1 is a recognized pseudogene. CDR3 length: 16 residues. The CDR3 sequence: CASSKRTRGKGQPQHF. CDR3 nucleotides: TGTGCCAGCAGCAAGCGGACCAGGGGAAAAGGTCAGCCCCAGCATTTT.

The chain uses TRBV18 and TRBJ2-5; D is unresolved. CDR1 and CDR2 from the germline V gene are KGHSH and LQKENI. This CDR3 contains 13 residues. V lost 4 bases and J lost 5, with 11 bases in between. The CDR3 here is CASSLTPRETQYF. The DNA for the CDR3 is TGTGCCAGCTCACTTACTCCCCGGGAGACCCAGTACTTC. Full variable domain (remainder filled in from reference TRBV18 and TRBJ2-5): NAGVMQNPRHLVRRRGQEARLRCSPMKGHSHVYWYRQLPEEGLKFMVYLQKENIIDESGMPKERFSAEFPKEGPSILRIQQVVRGDSAAYFCASSLTPRETQYFGPGTRLLVL.

The table lists this clone with a few counts. The CDR3 DNA is TGTGCCAGCTCACCGGAGGTCATAGCGGGTAGTCAGCCCCAGCATTTT. Its translation: CASSPEVIAGSQPQHF. The V call is TRBV18, the J call TRBJ1-5, with D unresolved. There are 16 residues in the CDR3. Trimming pared 3 bases from V and 6 bases from J, leaving 18 bases between. Per germline, CDR1 KGHSH and CDR2 LQKENI. Based on the CDR3 plus reference TRBV18 and TRBJ1-5, the full variable domain is NAGVMQNPRHLVRRRGQEARLRCSPMKGHSHVYWYRQLPEEGLKFMVYLQKENIIDESGMPKERFSAEFPKEGPSILRIQQVVRGDSAAYFCASSPEVIAGSQPQHFGDGTRLSIL.

V gene TRBV6-5 combines with J gene TRBJ1-3; unclear D gene. The CDR3 is made up of 14 amino acids. V gave up 6 bases and J gave up 0 bases, with 9 bases separating them. CDR1 and CDR2 (germline): MNHEY, SVGAGI. CDR3 sequence: CASRRGVSGNTIYF. CDR3 bases: TGTGCCAGCAGGCGCGGCGTCTCTGGAAACACCATATATTTT.

This clone was observed once. This chain links TRBV30 with TRBJ1-2; perhaps TRBD1 as D (5 bases). Per the germline V gene, CDR1 is GTSNPN and CDR2 is SVGIG (reference sequence). The CDR3 covers 15 residues. Trimming stripped 6 bases from V and 0 bases from J, with 17 bases between. As DNA, the CDR3 is TGTGCCTGCGAATACGCAGGGAATGCTAACTATGGCTACACCTTC. Translating it yields CACEYAGNANYGYTF.

The gene calls are TRBV30 and TRBJ2-3; D perhaps matches TRBD1 (5 bases). The length of the CDR3 is 16 residues. Trimming removed 1 base at V and 1 base at J, with 15 bases between. Per germline, CDR1 GTSNPN and CDR2 SVGIG (reference sequence). The CDR3: CAWSGGGSVGTDTQYF. The CDR3 DNA follows: TGTGCCTGGAGTGGGGGCGGAAGCGTGGGCACAGATACGCAGTATTTT.

This clone has only a few counts. The rearrangement uses TRBV19 and TRBJ1-6; D is possibly TRBD1 (5 bases). This CDR3 contains 17 residues. Germline V lookup: CDR1 LNHDA, CDR2 SQIVND (reference sequence). Deletions cut 5 bases from V and 0 bases from J, with 14 bases between. The CDR3: CASSPPDSRSYNSPLHF. CDR3 coding DNA: TGTGCCAGTAGTCCCCCCGACAGCCGCTCCTATAATTCACCCCTCCACTTT.

This chain uses TRBV11-2 with TRBJ1-1; maybe TRBD1 (5 bases). Trimming removed 6 bases at V and 6 bases at J, with 17 bases between. The germline V gene has CDR1 SGHAT and CDR2 FQNNGV. The CDR3 runs to 14 residues. The CDR3 nucleotides read TGTGCCAGCAGATCCTTGAGCAGGGTGCCTGAAGCTTTCTTT. It translates to CASRSLSRVPEAFF.